The 5 T cell receptor beta chains below all came from one sample that was sequenced in a study of CD8+ T cells in alopecia areata. Sequencing relied on a cDNA template that was reverse transcribed from extracted RNA. TCRdb's copy holds only in-frame clones and misses some; the assay was immunoSEQ multiplex PCR. Among 93,000 or so clones listed, about nine tenths were seen once. The treatment is: oral pan-JAK inhibitor, 5-10 mg twice daily. The source was CD8+ T cells sorted from blood, collected at roughly week 30, from a patient treated with tofacitinib. The receptors were sampled from a human donor with alopecia areata.

The chain has TRBV5-1 and TRBJ2-5, with D maybe TRBD1 (6 bases). The J call is doubtful: the DNA matches TRBJ2-7 better. Germline V gene data show CDR1 as SGHRS and CDR2 as YFSETQ. The CDR3 extends over 16 amino acids. The CDR3 reads CASSLFRDKSSYEQYF. In DNA, the CDR3 is TGCGCCAGCAGCTTGTTCCGGGACAAGAGCTCCTACGAGCAGTACTTC.

This clone was counted between two and nine times. The chain joins TRBV18 to TRBJ2-1; D is ambiguous. Trimming took 2 bases from V and 0 from J, leaving 8 bases between them. CDR1 and CDR2 from the germline V gene are KGHSH and LQKENI. This CDR3 contains 15 residues. The CDR3 bases are TGTGCCAGCTCACCAGGGTTAAGCTCCTACAATGAGCAGTTCTTC. This translates into CASSPGLSSYNEQFF.

In its sample, this clone was seen a few times. The CDR3 bases are TGTGCCAGCAGACCTGGGACAGGGGGCCACGAGCAGTACTTC. Translated, it gives CASRPGTGGHEQYF. This chain links TRBV5-4 with TRBJ2-7; 12 bases map to TRBD1. The germline gives CDR1 SGHNT, CDR2 YYREEE (reference sequence). V was clipped by 5 bases and J by 5 bases; unmatched bases: 5. This CDR3 spans 14 amino acids.

This CDR3 is CASSISWDDHNEQFF. DNA of the CDR3: TGTGCCAGTAGTATTTCGTGGGACGACCACAATGAGCAGTTCTTC. The genes are TRBV19 and TRBJ2-1; D could derive from TRBD1 or TRBD2 (5 bases each). The CDR3 covers 15 residues. The germline CDR1 and CDR2 sequences are LNHDA and SQIVND (reference sequence). V lost 3 bases to trimming and J lost 5 bases, with 14 bases between them.

This clone was seen just once. The chain has TRBV2 and TRBJ2-1; D unresolved. V was trimmed by 2 bases and J by 3 bases, leaving 8 bases between them. The CDR3 loop spans 14 amino acids. From germline, CDR1 is SNHLY and CDR2 FYNNEI. CDR3 loop: CASSEYGYYNEQFF. CDR3 bases: TGTGCCAGCAGTGAATACGGCTACTACAATGAGCAGTTCTTC.